This TCR beta chain was captured by sequencing in a study of T-cell memory formation after mild COVID-19. Whole-study findings and limits: Clones from the second wave (peaking day 37) had unconfirmed SARS-CoV-2 specificity. Contracting CD4+ clones were located mainly in CM and EM, and CD8+ clones in EMRA. Prior to infection, memory already included some responding clones, suggesting cross-reactive memory joined.

TCRdb reanalysed the 5' RACE reads using MiXCR and keeps one entry per CDR3 protein. The sample has about 260,000 distinct CDR3 sequences, roughly 8% seen once; the top ten hold 20% to 25%. On this clonotype: Its antigen is unknown.

This CDR3 is built from 13 residues. Germline CDR1 DFQATT, CDR2 SNEGSKA (reference sequence). Trimming pared 6 bases from V and 4 bases from J, leaving 15 bases between. The chain has TRBV20-1 and TRBJ2-5, with D tentatively TRBD2 (6 bases). The origin of this receptor is a man between 18 and 35 years old who had mild COVID-19 (a few samples of this study predate the infection). Cell type and time point are not known. Input material: PBMCs or a T cell subset sorted from them (not recorded which). The CDR3 loop is CSARPAGRETQYF. The CDR3 bases are TGCAGTGCCCGGCCCGCGGGGCGAGAGACCCAGTACTTC.